A single sample gave rise to the 10 T cell receptor beta chains below, sequenced in a study of blood T cell repertoires in COVID-19. Method: immunoSEQ multiplex PCR; TCRdb's copy keeps in-frame clones and lacks some. The sample comprises approximately 45,000 clones, about nine tenths of which are singletons, and under 6.5% rests with the top ten. The sequencing sample was made of peripheral blood. These receptor sequences come from a man between 65 and 79 years old with acute or convalescent COVID-19.

The chain recombines TRBV6-5 with TRBJ2-7; D unclear. The V end lost 8 bases, the J end lost 6 bases, and 14 bases lay between the germline ends. The CDR3 sequence is 12 residues long. The V gene's germline CDR1 is MNHEY and CDR2 SVGAGI. The CDR3 nucleotides read TGTGCCAGCTACCTTTTAGGCGGCGAGCAGTACTTC. Its protein product is CASYLLGGEQYF.

V gene TRBV30 combines with J gene TRBJ1-6; D is uncertain. This CDR3 has 13 residues. CDR1 is GTSNPN and CDR2 is SVGIG in the germline V gene (reference sequence). The V gene lost 4 bases and the J gene lost 9 bases, with 13 bases spanning the gap. The DNA of the CDR3 is TGTGCCTGGACGGACGGGGAAGGTTCACCCCTCCACTTT. It is translated as CAWTDGEGSPLHF.

Worth noting for this clone: One junction end does not reproduce the germline sequence, and a read error may be involved. This chain links TRBV2 with TRBJ1-5, with TRBD1 identical over 8 bases. Germline CDR1 and CDR2: SNHLY and FYNNEI. The length of the CDR3 is 15 residues. CDR3 nucleotide sequence: TGTGCCAGCAGGGAAGACAGGGGAAGCAATCAGCCCCAGCATTTT. This encodes CASREDRGSNQPQHF.

The CDR3 coding sequence is TGTGCCAGCAGTTACCCTAGGGAGCAGCGGGCTTACGAGCAGTACTTC. Its translation is CASSYPREQRAYEQYF. The chain couples TRBV6-7 to TRBJ2-7; possible D gene TRBD2, 6 bases. TRBV6-7 carries the ORF label, with uncertain function. V dropped 2 bases and J dropped 4 bases, with 18 bases sitting between them. The length of the CDR3 is 16 residues.

This sequence joins TRBV18 and TRBJ1-1, with 8 bases matching TRBD1. The CDR3 length is 15 residues. Per germline, CDR1 KGHSH and CDR2 LQKENI. V shed 3 bases and J 0 bases; nucleotides not matched to a gene: 3. The CDR3 region has the DNA TGTGCCAGCTCACCGGACAGGGTCTTGAACACTGAAGCTTTCTTT. Residues: CASSPDRVLNTEAFF.

This clone was counted only a few times. The chain is built from TRBV7-3 and TRBJ1-1; 9 bases match TRBD1. V lost 0 bases, J lost 5 bases, and 1 base stayed unmatched. The CDR3 loop spans 14 amino acids. From germline, CDR1 is SGHTA and CDR2 FQGTGA. This chain's CDR3 is CASSLTGQGTEAFF. The DNA for the CDR3 is TGTGCCAGCAGCTTAACGGGACAGGGAACTGAAGCTTTCTTT.

This rearrangement joins TRBV6-1 to TRBJ2-2, with D possibly TRBD1 on 6 matching bases. Germline loops: CDR1 MNHNS, CDR2 SASEGT. Trimming shortened V by 1 base and J by 6 bases, and 9 bases separated the two germline ends. The CDR3 consists of 14 residues. In DNA, the CDR3 is TGTGCCAGCAGTGAAGTCCAGGGGTCCGGGGAGCTGTTTTTT. As protein: CASSEVQGSGELFF.

CDR3 loop: CASSQTDSGNTIYF. The CDR3 DNA sequence: TGTGCCAGCTCACAGACAGACTCTGGAAACACCATATATTTT. The chain combines TRBV18 with TRBJ1-3; tentative D call: TRBD1 (5 bases). V was trimmed by 4 bases and J by 0 bases, leaving 7 bases between them. The CDR3 is made up of 14 amino acids. CDR1 KGHSH and CDR2 LQKENI come from the germline V gene.

This chain uses TRBV6-6 with TRBJ2-7; D remains unclear. Trimming took off 2 bases at V and 2 bases at J, with 7 bases between the two ends. The length of the CDR3 is 13 residues. The germline CDR1 and CDR2 sequences are MNHNY and SVGAGI (reference sequence). CDR3 sequence reads: CASSYPETYEQYF. The DNA of the CDR3 is TGTGCCAGCAGTTACCCTGAGACCTACGAGCAGTACTTC.

The J gene is TRBJ1-5, the V gene TRBV21-1; the table assigns TRBD1, which was not confirmed against the DNA. TRBV21-1 is designated a pseudogene. CDR3 length: 19 residues. The CDR3 DNA is TGTGCCAGCAGGGGCTGGACAGGGGGCTTTGGGACGCACGGTCAGCCCCAGCATTTT. Translated: CASRGWTGGFGTHGQPQHF.